What follows describes a single T cell receptor beta chain. The sample originates from a study of shared T cell receptors in the human thymus. Produced via immunoSEQ multiplex PCR; TCRdb's table is partial and in-frame only. The repertoire holds 640,000 or so clones, with around 87% as singletons. CDR1 and CDR2 (germline): MDHEN, SYDVKM. CDR3 length equals 15 residues. V shed 6 bases and J shed 6 bases, with 20 bases lying between them. This sample also appeared in a second study, on human thymus T cells.

The sequencing input was thymocytes. The chain joins TRBV28 to TRBJ1-1; D is unclear. This receptor was taken from a boy under three years old with a congenital heart defect. The CDR3 loop is CASRPRSSMGAEAFF. The DNA for the CDR3 is TGTGCCAGCAGGCCAAGGTCATCCATGGGCGCTGAAGCTTTCTTT.